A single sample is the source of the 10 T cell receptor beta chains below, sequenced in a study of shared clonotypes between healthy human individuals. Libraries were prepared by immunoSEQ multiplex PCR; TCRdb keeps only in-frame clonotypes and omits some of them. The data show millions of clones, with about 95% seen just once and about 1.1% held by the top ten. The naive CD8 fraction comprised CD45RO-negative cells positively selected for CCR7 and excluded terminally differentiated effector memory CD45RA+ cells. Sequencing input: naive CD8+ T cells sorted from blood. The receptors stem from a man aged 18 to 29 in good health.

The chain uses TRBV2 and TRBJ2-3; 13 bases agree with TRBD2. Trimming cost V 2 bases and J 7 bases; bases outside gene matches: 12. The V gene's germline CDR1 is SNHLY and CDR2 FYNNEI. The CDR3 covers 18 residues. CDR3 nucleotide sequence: TGTGCCAGCAGTGAATGGCTCCCACTAGCGGGGGGGGTAAATACGCAGTATTTT. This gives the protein CASSEWLPLAGGVNTQYF.

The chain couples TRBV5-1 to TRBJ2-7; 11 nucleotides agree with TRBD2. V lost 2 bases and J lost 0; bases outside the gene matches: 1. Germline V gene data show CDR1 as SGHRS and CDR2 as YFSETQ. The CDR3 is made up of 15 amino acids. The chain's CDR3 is CASSFSGRGSYEQYF. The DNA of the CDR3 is TGCGCCAGCAGCTTTAGCGGGAGGGGCTCCTACGAGCAGTACTTC.

The CDR3 coding sequence is TGTGCCAGCAGCTCACCCGGGACAAGGAGCTCCTACGAGCAGTACTTC. Encoded protein: CASSSPGTRSSYEQYF. The rearrangement links TRBV5-6 to TRBJ2-7; D might be TRBD1 (6 bases). The CDR3 is 16 residues long. Germline V CDR1 and CDR2: SGHDT, YYEEEE. Trimming cost V 3 bases and J 0 bases, with 16 bases left between them.

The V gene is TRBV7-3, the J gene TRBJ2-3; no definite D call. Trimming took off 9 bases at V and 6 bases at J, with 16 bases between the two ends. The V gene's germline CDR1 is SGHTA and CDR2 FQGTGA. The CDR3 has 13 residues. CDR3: CASPIKGSDTQYF. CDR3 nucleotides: TGTGCCAGTCCCATTAAGGGATCCGATACGCAGTATTTT.

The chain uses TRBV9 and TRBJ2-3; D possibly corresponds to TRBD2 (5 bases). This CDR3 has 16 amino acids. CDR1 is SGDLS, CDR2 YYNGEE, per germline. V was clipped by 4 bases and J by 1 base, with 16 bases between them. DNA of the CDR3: TGTGCCAGCAGCCCATATCCCCTCGGGGGCACAGATACGCAGTATTTT. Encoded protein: CASSPYPLGGTDTQYF.

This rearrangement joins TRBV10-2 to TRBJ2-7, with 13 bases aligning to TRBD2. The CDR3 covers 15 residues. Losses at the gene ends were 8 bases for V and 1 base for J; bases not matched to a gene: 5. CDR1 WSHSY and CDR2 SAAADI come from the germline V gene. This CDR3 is CASYGLAGVSYEQYF. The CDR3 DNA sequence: TGCGCCAGCTATGGACTAGCGGGAGTATCCTACGAGCAGTACTTC.

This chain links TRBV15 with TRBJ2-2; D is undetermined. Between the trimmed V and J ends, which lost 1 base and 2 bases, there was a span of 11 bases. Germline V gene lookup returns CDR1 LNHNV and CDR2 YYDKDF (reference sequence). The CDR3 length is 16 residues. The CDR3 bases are TGTGCCACCAGCAGAGTAGACAATCCTAACACCGGGGAGCTGTTTTTT. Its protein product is CATSRVDNPNTGELFF.

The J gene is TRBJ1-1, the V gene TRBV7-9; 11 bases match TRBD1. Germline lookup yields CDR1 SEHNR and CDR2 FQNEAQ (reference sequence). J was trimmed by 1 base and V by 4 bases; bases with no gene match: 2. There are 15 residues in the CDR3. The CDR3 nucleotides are TGTGCCAGCAGCTGGGGACAGGGGGAGAACACTGAAGCTTTCTTT. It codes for CASSWGQGENTEAFF.

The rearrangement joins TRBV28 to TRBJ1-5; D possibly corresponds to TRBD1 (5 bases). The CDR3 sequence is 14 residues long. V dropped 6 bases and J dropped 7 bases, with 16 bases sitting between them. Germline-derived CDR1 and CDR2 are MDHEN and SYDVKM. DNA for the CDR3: TGTGCCAGCAGGACCCAGGGTATCGGACAGCCCCAGCATTTT. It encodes CASRTQGIGQPQHF.

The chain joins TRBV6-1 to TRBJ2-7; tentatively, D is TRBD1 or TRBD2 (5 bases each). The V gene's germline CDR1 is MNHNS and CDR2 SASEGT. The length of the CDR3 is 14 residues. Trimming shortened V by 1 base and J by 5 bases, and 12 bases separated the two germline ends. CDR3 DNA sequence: TGTGCCAGCAGTGAAGATGAGGGGCCAGACGAGCAGTACTTC. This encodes CASSEDEGPDEQYF.